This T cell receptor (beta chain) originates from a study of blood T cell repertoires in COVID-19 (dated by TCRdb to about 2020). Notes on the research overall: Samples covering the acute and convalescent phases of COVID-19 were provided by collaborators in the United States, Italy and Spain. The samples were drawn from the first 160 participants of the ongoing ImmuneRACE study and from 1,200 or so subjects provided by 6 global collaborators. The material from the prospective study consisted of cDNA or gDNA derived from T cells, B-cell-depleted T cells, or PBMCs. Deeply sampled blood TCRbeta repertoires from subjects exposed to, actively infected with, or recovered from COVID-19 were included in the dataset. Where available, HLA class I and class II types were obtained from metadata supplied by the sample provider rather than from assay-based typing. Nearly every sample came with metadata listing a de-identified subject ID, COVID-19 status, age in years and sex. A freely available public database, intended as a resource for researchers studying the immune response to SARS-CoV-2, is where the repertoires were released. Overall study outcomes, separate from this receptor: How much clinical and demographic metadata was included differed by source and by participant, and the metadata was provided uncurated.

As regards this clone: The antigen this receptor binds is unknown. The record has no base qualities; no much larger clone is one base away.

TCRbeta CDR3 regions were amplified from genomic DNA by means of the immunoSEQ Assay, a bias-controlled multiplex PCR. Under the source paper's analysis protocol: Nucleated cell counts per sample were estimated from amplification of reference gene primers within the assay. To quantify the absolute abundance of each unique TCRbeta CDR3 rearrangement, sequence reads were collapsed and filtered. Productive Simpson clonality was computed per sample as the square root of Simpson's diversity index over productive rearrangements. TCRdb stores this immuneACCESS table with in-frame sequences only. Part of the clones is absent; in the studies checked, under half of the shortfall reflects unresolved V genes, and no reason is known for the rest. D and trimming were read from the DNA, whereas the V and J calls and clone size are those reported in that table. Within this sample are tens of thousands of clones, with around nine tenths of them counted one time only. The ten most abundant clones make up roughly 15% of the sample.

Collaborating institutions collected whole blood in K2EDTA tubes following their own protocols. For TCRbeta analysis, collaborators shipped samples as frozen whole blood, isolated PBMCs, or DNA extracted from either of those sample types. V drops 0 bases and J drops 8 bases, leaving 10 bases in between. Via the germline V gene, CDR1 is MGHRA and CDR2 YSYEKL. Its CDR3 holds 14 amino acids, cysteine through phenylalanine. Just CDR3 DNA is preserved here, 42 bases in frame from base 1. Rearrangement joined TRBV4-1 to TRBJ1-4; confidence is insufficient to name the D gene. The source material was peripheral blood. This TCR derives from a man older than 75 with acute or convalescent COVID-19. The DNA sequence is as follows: TGCGCCAGCAGCCAAGAAACCCCTAGGGAAAAACTGTTTTTT. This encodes CASSQETPREKLFF.